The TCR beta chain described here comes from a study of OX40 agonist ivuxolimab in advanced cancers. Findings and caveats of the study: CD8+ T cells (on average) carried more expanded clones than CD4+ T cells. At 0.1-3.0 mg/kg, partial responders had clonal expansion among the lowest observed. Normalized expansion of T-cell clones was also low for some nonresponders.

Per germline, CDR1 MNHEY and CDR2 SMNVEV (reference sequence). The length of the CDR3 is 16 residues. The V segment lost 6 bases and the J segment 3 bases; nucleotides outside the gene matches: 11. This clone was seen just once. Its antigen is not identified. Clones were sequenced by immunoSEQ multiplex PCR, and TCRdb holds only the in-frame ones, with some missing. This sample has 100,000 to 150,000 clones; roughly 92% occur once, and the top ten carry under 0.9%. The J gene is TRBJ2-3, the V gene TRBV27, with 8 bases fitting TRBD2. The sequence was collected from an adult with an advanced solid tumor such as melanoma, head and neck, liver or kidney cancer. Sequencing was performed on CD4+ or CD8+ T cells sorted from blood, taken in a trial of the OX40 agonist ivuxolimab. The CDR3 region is CASSPWAGGITDTQYF. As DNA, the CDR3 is TGTGCCAGCAGCCCATGGGCGGGGGGAATAACAGATACGCAGTATTTT.